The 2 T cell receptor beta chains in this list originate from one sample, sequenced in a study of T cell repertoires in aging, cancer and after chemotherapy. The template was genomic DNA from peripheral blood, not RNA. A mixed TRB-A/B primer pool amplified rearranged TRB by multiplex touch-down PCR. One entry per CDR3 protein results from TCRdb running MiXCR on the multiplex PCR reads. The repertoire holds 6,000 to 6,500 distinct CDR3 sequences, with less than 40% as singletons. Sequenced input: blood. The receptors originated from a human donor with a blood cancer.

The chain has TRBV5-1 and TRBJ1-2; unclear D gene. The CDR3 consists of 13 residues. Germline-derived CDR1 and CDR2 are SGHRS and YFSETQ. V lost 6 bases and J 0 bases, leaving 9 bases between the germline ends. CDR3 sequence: CASTPGSNYGYTF. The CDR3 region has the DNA TGCGCCAGCACCCCGGGATCTAACTATGGCTACACCTTC.

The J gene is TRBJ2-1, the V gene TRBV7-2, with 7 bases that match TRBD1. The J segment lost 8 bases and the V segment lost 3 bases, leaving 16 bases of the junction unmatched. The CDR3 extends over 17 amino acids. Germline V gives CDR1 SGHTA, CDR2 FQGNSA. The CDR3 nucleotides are TGTGCCAGCAGCTTCCACACCGGGACAGCAACCGTCTATGAGCAGTTCTTC. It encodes CASSFHTGTATVYEQFF.